This T cell receptor (beta chain) was recovered during a study of shared clonotypes between healthy human individuals. At the level of the study: Each donor contributed plates that comprised three CD4 naive, three CD4 memory, two CD8 naive and one CD8 memory. Study-level results: Across a handful of donors, naive CD4 shared roughly 5%, naive CD8 over 3%, memory CD4 more than 2%, memory CD8 0.4% to 0.5%. The low donor count limited represented genetic and exposure-history diversity. Sequencing of the sorted subsets was shown by rarefaction to be incomplete despite large depth.

Between the trimmed V and J ends, which lost 1 base and 2 bases, there was a span of 12 bases. CDR3 size: 15 residues. Per the germline V gene, CDR1 is SGHTA and CDR2 is FQGNSA. Sequencing was performed with immunoSEQ multiplex PCR; in TCRdb, only in-frame clones are kept and a portion is missing. The sample lists some 2.4 million clones; approximately 93% were seen once. Points on this clone: The antigen is undetermined.

The TCR comes from a young man in good health. Some clones in this sample may be carry-over from other donors' samples. The rearrangement uses TRBV7-2 and TRBJ2-7; D is possibly TRBD2 (7 bases). Sequenced material: naive CD4+ T cells from PBMCs. The subset denotes: CD45RA+ positively selected. CDR3 protein: CASSLVGGATYEQYF. Here the CDR3 DNA reads TGTGCCAGCAGCTTAGTTGGGGGGGCAACCTACGAGCAGTACTTC.